This entry describes one T cell receptor (beta chain). The antigen remains unidentified. The entry originates in a study of tumor-infiltrating lymphocytes in localized non-small cell lung cancer. Study results and limitations: Compared with uninvolved lung, tumors showed higher T cell infiltration by TCRbeta sequencing. Tumor T-cell fraction was not associated with recurrence-free survival.

The CDR3 loop spans 15 amino acids. Trimming removed 3 bases at V and 0 bases at J, with 13 bases between. CDR1 is SQVTM and CDR2 is ANQGSEA in the germline V gene. Sequenced by immunoSEQ multiplex PCR; TCRdb stores in-frame clones only, minus some. The sample shows 10,000 or so clones, more than 70% of them seen only once. The receptor's source is a human donor with non-small cell lung cancer. Input material: lung tumor tissue. V usage is TRBV29-1 and J usage is TRBJ2-3; possibly TRBD2 for D (5 bases). The DNA for the CDR3 is TGCAGCGTTGAGGGAGAGGAAACTAGCACAGATACGCAGTATTTT. Residues: CSVEGEETSTDTQYF.